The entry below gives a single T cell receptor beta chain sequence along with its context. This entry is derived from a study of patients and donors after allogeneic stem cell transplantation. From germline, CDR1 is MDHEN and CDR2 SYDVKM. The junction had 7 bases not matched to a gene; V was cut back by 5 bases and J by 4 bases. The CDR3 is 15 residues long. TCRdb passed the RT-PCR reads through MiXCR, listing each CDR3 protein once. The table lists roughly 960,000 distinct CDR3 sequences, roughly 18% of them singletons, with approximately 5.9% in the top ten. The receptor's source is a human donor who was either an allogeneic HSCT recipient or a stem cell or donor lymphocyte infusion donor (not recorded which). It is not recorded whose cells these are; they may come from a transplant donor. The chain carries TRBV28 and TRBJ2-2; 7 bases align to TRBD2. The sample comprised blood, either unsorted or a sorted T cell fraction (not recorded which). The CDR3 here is CASSRRLAGTGELFF. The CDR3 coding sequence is TGTGCCAGCAGTCGTCGACTAGCTGGCACCGGGGAGCTGTTTTTT.